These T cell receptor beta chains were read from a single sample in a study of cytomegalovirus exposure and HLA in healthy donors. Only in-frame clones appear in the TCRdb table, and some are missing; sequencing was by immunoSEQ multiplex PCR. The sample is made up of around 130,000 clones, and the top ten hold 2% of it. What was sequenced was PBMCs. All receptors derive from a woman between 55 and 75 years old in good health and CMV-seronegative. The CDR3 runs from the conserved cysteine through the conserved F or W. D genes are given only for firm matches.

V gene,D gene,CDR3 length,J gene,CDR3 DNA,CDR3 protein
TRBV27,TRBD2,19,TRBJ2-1,TGTGCCAGCGGCTCGAGGGGACTAGCGCCCGCCCGCTCCTACAATGAGCAGTTCTTC,CASGSRGLAPARSYNEQFF
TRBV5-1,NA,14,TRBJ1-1,TGCGCCAGCGCCTCCAGGGGCCGGGGAACTGAAGCTTTCTTT,CASASRGRGTEAFF
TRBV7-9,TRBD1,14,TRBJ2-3,TGTGCCAGCAGCAGTGACAGGGGCACAGATACGCAGTATTTT,CASSSDRGTDTQYF
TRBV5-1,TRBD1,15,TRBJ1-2,TGCGCCAGCAGCTTGGCCCGGCCAGGGGGCAGCGGCTACACCTTC,CASSLARPGGSGYTF
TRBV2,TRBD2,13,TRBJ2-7,TGTGCCAGCAGTGAGATGCGGGAGGGCGAGCAGTACTTC,CASSEMREGEQYF
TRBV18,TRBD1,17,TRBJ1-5,TGTGCCAGCTCACCAACCGGTGGGACAGGGATAGATCAGCCCCAGCATTTT,CASSPTGGTGIDQPQHF
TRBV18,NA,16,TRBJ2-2,TGTGCCAGCTCACCCGGAGTACTACCAAACACCGGGGAGCTGTTTTTT,CASSPGVLPNTGELFF
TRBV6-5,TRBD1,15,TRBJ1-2,TGTGCCAGCAGCCCGAAAACAGGGGGTGTTAGTGGCTACACCTTC,CASSPKTGGVSGYTF
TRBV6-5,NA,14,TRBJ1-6,TGTGCCAGCAGACGCGGGGGAGATAATTCACCCCTCCACTTT,CASRRGGDNSPLHF
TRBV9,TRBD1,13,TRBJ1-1,TGTGCCAGCAGCGTAGGCGACAGGGGGGAAGCTTTCTTT,CASSVGDRGEAFF
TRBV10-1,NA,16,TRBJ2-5,TGCGCCAGCAGTGAAAACCCCCCGCGGGGGCCAGAGACCCAGTACTTC,CASSENPPRGPETQYF
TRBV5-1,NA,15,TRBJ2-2,TGCGCCAGCTCCCCCGGAAAGGGAGGCACCGGGGAGCTGTTTTTT,CASSPGKGGTGELFF
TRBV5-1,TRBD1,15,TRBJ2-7,TGCGCCAGCAGCTTACCGGGACAGGGAGCCTACGAGCAGTACTTC,CASSLPGQGAYEQYF
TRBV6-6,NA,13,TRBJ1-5,TGTGCCAGCAGCGCGACAGCATATCAGCCCCAGCATTTT,CASSATAYQPQHF
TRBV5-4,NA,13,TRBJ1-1,TGTGCCAGCTCCACGGCGGCGAACACTGAAGCTTTCTTT,CASSTAANTEAFF
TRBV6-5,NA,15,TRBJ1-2,TGTGCCAGCATCCGTTCGGGGCAGGGAGGGTATGGCTACACCTTC,CASIRSGQGGYGYTF
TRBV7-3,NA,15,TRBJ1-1,TGTACCAGCAGCCCCCGCGGGAGGACCAACACTGAAGCTTTCTTT,CTSSPRGRTNTEAFF
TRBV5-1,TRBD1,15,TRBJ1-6,TGCGCCAGCAGCTCGGGACAGGGGACTAATTCACCCCTCCACTTT,CASSSGQGTNSPLHF
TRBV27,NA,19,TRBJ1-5,TGTGCCAGCAGTCCGCTGGGGTTCGAAAGGGACACTCTCCCCTCGGCCCAGCATTTT,CASSPLGFERDTLPSAQHF
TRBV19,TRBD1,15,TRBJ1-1,TGTGCCAGTAGTACAGCTACAGGGGGCGGAAGGGAAGCTTTCTTT,CASSTATGGGREAFF
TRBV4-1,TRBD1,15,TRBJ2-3,TGCGCCAGCAGCCAAGCGGGACAGGGCACAGATACGCAGTATTTT,CASSQAGQGTDTQYF